What follows describes a single T cell receptor (beta chain). The antigen is not known. Original analysis: After removing out-of-frame reads, 2.3 million or so distinct TCRbeta sequences remained. Assay: immunoSEQ multiplex PCR; the TCRdb copy retains only in-frame clones and omits some. V, J and clone size were drawn from that table, and D and trimming were deduced from the DNA. Of 55,000 or so clones in the sample, around four fifths are singletons; the top ten hold approximately 1.5%. The data are from a study of memory CD4+ T cells and cytomegalovirus serostatus. Study overall: Healthy Belgian adult donors included several CMV-positive and 24 CMV-negative people.

Trimming cost V 5 bases and J 7 bases; bases outside gene matches: 8. In germline, CDR1 is ENHRY, CDR2 SYGVKD. This CDR3 has 15 amino acids. Study-wide results and limits: CD4+ memory repertoires contained about 40% of the 164 reported CMV TCRbeta sequences. Suggested: most of the CMV-linked TCR signature lies in CD4+ memory cells.

The sort gate was single viable CD3+CD4+CD8-CD45RO+ cells for memory CD4+ T cells. This receptor was identified in an adult in good health and CMV-seropositive. The sequencing sample was made of memory CD4+ T cells from blood. This rearrangement joins TRBV10-3 to TRBJ1-3, with 10 positions matching TRBD1. The CDR3 reads CAISRGQGRSNTIYF. The CDR3 bases are TGTGCCATCAGTAGGGGACAGGGGAGATCGAACACCATATATTTT.